The 19 T cell receptor beta chains in this list originate from one sample, sequenced in a study of blood T cell repertoires in COVID-19. Profiled with immunoSEQ multiplex PCR; TCRdb holds only in-frame clones, not every one. The table lists approximately 210,000 clones, approximately 79% of them singletons, with around 4.7% in the top ten. The sample comprised peripheral blood. Receptor source: a human donor in a cohort sampled during active COVID-19.

The rearrangement uses TRBV5-1 and TRBJ2-3, with D possibly matching TRBD1 (5 bases). CDR1 is SGHRS, CDR2 YFSETQ, per germline. This CDR3 region has 15 residues. V was trimmed by 1 base and J by 6 bases, leaving 15 bases between them. CDR3 sequence (DNA): TGCGCCAGCAGCTTGTCTGGCAGGGTGACGGATACGCAGTATTTT. Amino acids: CASSLSGRVTDTQYF.

This sequence joins TRBV3-1 (or the pseudogene TRBV3-2) and TRBJ2-1; 7 nucleotides align to TRBD2. The junction had 6 bases not matched to a gene; V was cut back by 4 bases and J by 6 bases. Germline V gene sequence: CDR1 LGHDT, CDR2 YNNKEL (reference sequence). CDR3 length: 14 amino acids. In nucleotides, the CDR3 is TGTGCCAGCAGCCTTTCGGGAGGCGGCAATGAGCAGTTCTTC. Protein: CASSLSGGGNEQFF.

J is TRBJ2-2 and V is TRBV9; TRBD1 aligns across 7 bases. Germline V CDR1 and CDR2: SGDLS, YYNGEE. This CDR3 has 14 residues. J gave up 7 bases and V 7 bases, and 10 bases lay outside the gene matches. The CDR3 coding sequence is TGTGCCAGCGCTGAGACAGGGTACGACGGGGAGCTGTTTTTT. Its protein is CASAETGYDGELFF. Supplemented by reference TRBV9 and TRBJ2-2, the full variable domain reads DSGVTQTPKHLITATGQRVTLRCSPRSGDLSVYWYQQSLDQGLQFLIQYYNGEERAKGNILERFSAQQFPDLHSELNLSSLELGDSALYFCASAETGYDGELFFGEGSRLTVL.

This clone was counted only a few times. This rearrangement joins TRBV28 to TRBJ1-1, with TRBD1 as a possible D gene (6 bases). V gave up 4 bases and J gave up 4 bases, with 7 bases separating them. Germline assignment: CDR1 MDHEN and CDR2 SYDVKM. The CDR3 sequence is 12 residues long. CDR3 in amino acids: CASSSGVTEAFF. In DNA, the CDR3 is TGTGCCAGCAGTTCAGGGGTCACTGAAGCTTTCTTT.

The chain recombines TRBV19 with TRBJ2-3, with 8 bases fitting TRBD1. The V and J ends lost 4 bases and 5 bases, in that order; junction bases with no gene match: 8. The CDR3 is 15 amino acids. Germline CDR1 and CDR2: LNHDA and SQIVND (reference sequence). CDR3 in DNA: TGTGCCAGTAGTAGTACCGGGACAGGTAAAGATACGCAGTATTTT. This translates into CASSSTGTGKDTQYF.

This clone is a singleton in its sample. The V and J genes are TRBV27 and TRBJ1-2; TRBD1 matches at 9 bases. CDR3 length equals 14 residues. Germline CDR1 reads MNHEY; CDR2 reads SMNVEV (reference sequence). The trim removed 3 bases at V and 6 bases at J, leaving 5 bases unmatched. The CDR3 region has the DNA TGTGCCAGCAGTTTCCAGGGACAGGGTGATGGCTACACCTTC. It codes for CASSFQGQGDGYTF.

The chain joins TRBV23-1 to TRBJ2-3, with unresolved D. TRBV23-1 is noted as an ORF with a role that remains uncertain. The CDR3 has 12 residues. The V and J ends lost 4 bases and 0 bases respectively, with 2 bases between them. The CDR3 loop reads CASSPSTDTQYF. The DNA for the CDR3 is TGCGCCAGCAGTCCGAGCACAGATACGCAGTATTTT.

The gene calls are TRBV4-1 and TRBJ1-2, with no clear D. CDR3 length: 14 amino acids. V gave up 1 base and J gave up 2 bases, with 8 bases separating them. CDR1 and CDR2 from the germline V gene are MGHRA and YSYEKL. Here the CDR3 DNA reads TGCGCCAGCAGCCAAGTTCCGGGGAACTATGGCTACACCTTC. As protein: CASSQVPGNYGYTF.

This rearrangement joins TRBV24-1 to TRBJ2-3, with TRBD2 matching 13 bases. Germline-derived CDR1 and CDR2 are KGHDR and SFDVKD. The CDR3 sequence is 18 residues long. Losses at the gene ends were 4 bases for V and 0 bases for J; bases not matched to a gene: 6. The CDR3 is CATSEPGTSGVSTDTQYF. The CDR3, as DNA: TGTGCCACCAGTGAGCCCGGGACTAGCGGGGTTAGCACAGATACGCAGTATTTT.

This clone was recorded once. V usage is TRBV4-2 and J usage is TRBJ2-6, with D perhaps TRBD1 (6 bases). Germline-derived CDR1 and CDR2 are LGHNA and YNFKEQ. V lost 3 bases, J lost 0 bases, and 9 bases lay in between. The CDR3 is 16 residues long. The CDR3, as DNA: TGTGCCAGCAGCCATACAGGGTCCTCTGGGGCCAACGTCCTGACTTTC. As protein: CASSHTGSSGANVLTF.

The CDR3 sequence: CASSSTGGQETQYF. The CDR3 DNA reads TGTGCCAGCAGTTCAACAGGGGGCCAAGAGACCCAGTACTTC. The rearrangement links TRBV6-6 to TRBJ2-5; 8 nucleotides match TRBD1. Germline V lookup: CDR1 MNHNY, CDR2 SVGAGI (reference sequence). V shed 4 bases, J shed 1 base, and the junction held 2 bases outside the gene matches. The CDR3 consists of 14 residues.

V gene TRBV6-5 combines with J gene TRBJ2-1, with D tentatively TRBD1 (6 bases). The V end lost 0 bases, the J end lost 8 bases, and 14 bases lay between the germline ends. Germline V gene lookup returns CDR1 MNHEY and CDR2 SVGAGI. This CDR3 is built from 15 residues. CDR3 region: CASSYSQGSSHEQFF. The CDR3 coding sequence is TGTGCCAGCAGTTACTCCCAGGGGAGTTCCCATGAGCAGTTCTTC.

The gene calls are TRBV29-1 and TRBJ1-1, with 7 bases lining up with TRBD1. V was pared by 7 bases and J by 1 base, with 6 bases of the junction left unmatched. CDR3 length: 13 residues. Germline V gene data show CDR1 as SQVTM and CDR2 as ANQGSEA. DNA for the CDR3: TGCAGCGGCCTCCGACAGGGGAACACTGAAGCTTTCTTT. Encoded protein: CSGLRQGNTEAFF.

V gene TRBV15 combines with J gene TRBJ1-2; D remains ambiguous. Germline V gene sequence: CDR1 LNHNV, CDR2 YYDKDF (reference sequence). The CDR3 totals 12 residues. Trimming took 1 base from V and 8 from J, leaving 8 bases between them. As DNA, the CDR3 is TGTGCCACCAGCAGAGGGAAGGAGGGCTACACCTTC. It encodes CATSRGKEGYTF.

V is TRBV9 and J is TRBJ1-3; D may be TRBD1 (6 bases). V dropped 0 bases and J dropped 2 bases, with 6 bases sitting between them. Germline V gene data show CDR1 as SGDLS and CDR2 as YYNGEE. The length of the CDR3 is 14 residues. CDR3 in DNA: TGTGCCAGCAGCGTAGAGGGGGCTGGAAACACCATATATTTT. As protein: CASSVEGAGNTIYF.

This clone was found a few times. The chain joins TRBV5-5 to TRBJ2-7, with 9 bases that match TRBD2. Trimming at V came to 0 bases and at J to 5 bases, leaving 6 bases not matched to a gene. The germline V gene has CDR1 SGHKS and CDR2 YYEKEE (reference sequence). This CDR3 has 15 residues. In DNA form, the CDR3 reads TGTGCCAGCAGCTTGGATGTTAGCGGGAGAAACGAGCAGTACTTC. Protein product: CASSLDVSGRNEQYF.

The J gene is TRBJ2-7, the V gene TRBV6-2 or TRBV6-3; TRBD2 matches at 10 bases. Trimming cost V 3 bases and J 2 bases; bases outside gene matches: 7. The CDR3 totals 16 residues. Germline CDR1 is MNHEY and CDR2 is SVGEGT. This chain's CDR3 is CASSYDPGLAAYEQYF. CDR3 bases: TGTGCCAGCAGTTATGACCCCGGACTAGCGGCCTACGAGCAGTACTTC.

The chain uses TRBV7-4 and TRBJ2-7; TRBD1 matches at 10 bases. There are 13 residues in the CDR3. In germline, CDR1 is SGHVT, CDR2 SQSDAQ. The CDR3 region is CETVGQGSYEQYF. The CDR3, as DNA: TGTGAAACAGTGGGACAGGGGTCCTACGAGCAGTACTTC.

This chain joins TRBV28 and TRBJ2-7; 8 bases align to TRBD1. Looked up from germline, CDR1 is MDHEN and CDR2 is SYDVKM. V shed 4 bases and J 2 bases; nucleotides not matched to a gene: 4. The CDR3 has 14 residues. The chain's CDR3 is CASSSYRGTYEQYF. CDR3 DNA: TGTGCCAGCAGTTCCTACAGGGGGACCTACGAGCAGTACTTC.